This note documents a single T cell receptor beta chain sequence. Its recognized antigen is unknown. No much larger clonotype is one base removed from it; base qualities were not supplied. The germline V gene supplies CDR1 SGHAT and CDR2 FQNNGV. The CDR3 goes from the cysteine to the phenylalanine over 12 residues. Only the CDR3 DNA stays, 36 bases, in frame from base 1. A distance of 8 bases separates the germline ends of V and J, which lose 6 bases and 5 bases respectively. The data originate from a study of T cell changes during pregnancy in multiple sclerosis (dated by TCRdb to about 2019). Broadly, across the study: In women with multiple sclerosis, the researchers looked at how the T cell repertoire shifted as pregnancy progressed.

To prepare the library, the immunoSEQ multiplex PCR assay was applied. TCRdb re-hosts the immuneACCESS table, in-frame sequences only. Its copies lack some clones; in the studies checked, an unresolved V gene accounts for under half of them, and the cause for the rest is not known. Counted in this sample were about 75,000 clones; over 80% of them appeared once. About 0.45% of the sample is in the top ten clones. The receptor chain draws on TRBV11-2 and TRBJ2-1; the best D guess is TRBD2, with 6 bases matching. The clonotype was recovered from a female donor with multiple sclerosis, enrolled in a pregnancy study. The starting material was CD4+ T cells from peripheral blood mononuclear cells, obtained before pregnancy. The nucleotide sequence reads as follows: TGTGCCAGCAGAACGGGGGACAATGAGCAGTTCTTC. This translates into CASRTGDNEQFF.